The clone carrying this TCR beta chain was recorded once. Documented treatment: randomized to nivolumab then ipilimumab (arm A) or the reverse (arm B). None of the patients previously received DNA-damaging chemotherapy. Sorted cells were live CD3+CD8+, lacking CD19 and CD56, from PBMCs. The CDR3 covers 17 residues. V was pared by 4 bases and J by 0 bases, with 19 bases between. CDR1 and CDR2 (germline): SGHRS, YFSETQ. The entry originates in a study of sequential checkpoint blockade in melanoma. At the level of the study: After both sequences, patients received maintenance nivolumab.

Here immunoSEQ multiplex PCR was the method, and the copy in TCRdb shows in-frame clones only, minus some. Of around 13,000 clones in the sample, approximately 78% were seen once. The sequences come from CD8+ T cells sorted from blood (inferred from file names), collected from a patient given nivolumab and ipilimumab in sequence. V is TRBV5-1 and J is TRBJ1-1; D may be TRBD1 (5 bases). This clonotype was obtained from a human donor with melanoma. DNA for the CDR3: TGCGCCAGCAGCATGCAGGGCTTGTATACTTTGAACACTGAAGCTTTCTTT. Its translation: CASSMQGLYTLNTEAFF.